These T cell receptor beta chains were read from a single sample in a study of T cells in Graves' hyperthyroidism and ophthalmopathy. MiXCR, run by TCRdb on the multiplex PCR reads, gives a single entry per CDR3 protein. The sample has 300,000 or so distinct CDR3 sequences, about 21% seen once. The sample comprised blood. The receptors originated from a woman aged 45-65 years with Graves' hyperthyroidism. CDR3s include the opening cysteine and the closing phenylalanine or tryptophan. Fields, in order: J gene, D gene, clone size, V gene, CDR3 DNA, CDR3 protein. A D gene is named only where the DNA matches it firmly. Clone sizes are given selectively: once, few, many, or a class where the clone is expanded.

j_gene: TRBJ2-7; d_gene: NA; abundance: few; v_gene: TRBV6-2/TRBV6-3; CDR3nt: TGTGCCAGCAGGACCGGGGCTGGCTACGAGCAGTACTTC; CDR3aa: CASRTGAGYEQYF
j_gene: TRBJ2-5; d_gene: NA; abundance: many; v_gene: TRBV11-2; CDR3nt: TGTGCCAGCAGCTTAGGACAGGACAAGACCCAGTACTTC; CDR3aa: CASSLGQDKTQYF
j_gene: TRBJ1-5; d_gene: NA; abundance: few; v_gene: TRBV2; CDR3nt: TGTGCCAGCAGTGAACAGGTCCAAGGACAGCCCCAGCATTTT; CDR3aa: CASSEQVQGQPQHF
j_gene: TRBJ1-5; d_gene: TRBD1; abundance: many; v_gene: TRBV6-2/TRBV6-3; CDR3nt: TGTGCCAGCAGCCCGGACAGGATGCGATCTAGGAGCAATCAGCCCCAGCATTTT; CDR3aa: CASSPDRMRSRSNQPQHF
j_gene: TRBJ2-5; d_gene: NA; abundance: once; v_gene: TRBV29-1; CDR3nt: TGCAGCGATCAAGACAGCTACCAAGAGACCCAGTACTTC; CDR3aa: CSDQDSYQETQYF
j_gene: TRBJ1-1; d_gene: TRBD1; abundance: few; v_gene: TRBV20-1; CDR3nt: TGCAGTGTCTCACAGGGGGCAGGAAAGGCTGAAGCTTTCTTT; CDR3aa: CSVSQGAGKAEAFF
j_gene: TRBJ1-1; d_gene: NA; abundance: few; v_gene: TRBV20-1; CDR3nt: TGCAGTGCTAGAGGGCAGATTGAAGCTTTCTTT; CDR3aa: CSARGQIEAFF
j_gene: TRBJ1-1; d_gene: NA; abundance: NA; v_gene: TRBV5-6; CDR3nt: TGTGCCAGCAGCTTGGAACAGCTCCTTAACACTGAAGCTTTCTTT; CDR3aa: CASSLEQLLNTEAFF
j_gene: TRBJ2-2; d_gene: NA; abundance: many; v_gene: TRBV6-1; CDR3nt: TGTGCCAGCAGTAAGACGAAGACAGGTCCCACCGGGGAGCTGTTTTTT; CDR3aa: CASSKTKTGPTGELFF
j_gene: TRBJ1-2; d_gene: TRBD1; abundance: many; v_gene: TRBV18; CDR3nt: TGTGCCAGCTCACCATCTACTACCGGGACAGGGAACTATGGCTACACCTTC; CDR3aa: CASSPSTTGTGNYGYTF
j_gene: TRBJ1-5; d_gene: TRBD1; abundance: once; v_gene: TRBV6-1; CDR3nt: TGTGCCAGCCGAAGGACAGGCCGGGAGATTGGGAGCAATCAGCCCCAGCATTTT; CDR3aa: CASRRTGREIGSNQPQHF
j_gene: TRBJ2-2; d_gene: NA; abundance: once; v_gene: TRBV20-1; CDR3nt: TGCAGTCAGACACTGAACACCGGGGAGCTGTTTTTT; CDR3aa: CSQTLNTGELFF
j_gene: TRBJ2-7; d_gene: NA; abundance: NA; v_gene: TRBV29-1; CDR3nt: TGCAGCGTTCTTCCAGAGACAAACTACGAGCAGTACTTC; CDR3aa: CSVLPETNYEQYF
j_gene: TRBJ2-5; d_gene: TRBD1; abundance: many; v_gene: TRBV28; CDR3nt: TGTGCCAGCAGACCCCCACAGGGGGCCTCGGTAGGGTACCAAGAGACCCAGTACTTC; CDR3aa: CASRPPQGASVGYQETQYF
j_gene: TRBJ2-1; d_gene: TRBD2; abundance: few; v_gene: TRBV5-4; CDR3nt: TGTGCCAGCAGCTTTATGGTAGCGGGACGGAGCTCCTACAATGAGCAGTTCTTC; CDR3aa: CASSFMVAGRSSYNEQFF
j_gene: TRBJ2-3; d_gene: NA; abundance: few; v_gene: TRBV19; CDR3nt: TGTGCCAGTAGTACAACAGGGAGCACAGATACGCAGTATTTT; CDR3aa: CASSTTGSTDTQYF
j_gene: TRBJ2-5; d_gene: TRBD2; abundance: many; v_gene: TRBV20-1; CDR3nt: TGCAGTGCCTACGGAGCGGGAGCGGGGGAGACCCAGTACTTC; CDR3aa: CSAYGAGAGETQYF
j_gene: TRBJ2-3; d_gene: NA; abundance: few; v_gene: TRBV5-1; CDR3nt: TGCGCCAGCAGGGTCGCCGTCGGGGGAGATACGCAGTATTTT; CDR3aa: CASRVAVGGDTQYF
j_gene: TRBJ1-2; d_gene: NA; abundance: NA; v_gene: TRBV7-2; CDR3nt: TGTGCCAGCAGCTTAGCGGGGGTTGGCTATGGCTACACCTTC; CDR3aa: CASSLAGVGYGYTF
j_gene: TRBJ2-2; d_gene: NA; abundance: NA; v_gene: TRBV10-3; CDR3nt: TGTGCCATCAGTGACGGATCGAACACCGGGGAGCTGTTTTTT; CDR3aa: CAISDGSNTGELFF
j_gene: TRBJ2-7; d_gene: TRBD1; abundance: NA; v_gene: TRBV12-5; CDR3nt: TGTGCTAGTGGTCCGCGGACAGGCGAGCAGTACTTC; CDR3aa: CASGPRTGEQYF
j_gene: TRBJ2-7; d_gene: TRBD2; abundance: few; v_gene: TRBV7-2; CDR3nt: TGTGCCAGCAGCAGAGGGGGGATAGCGGGGGATTCCGAGCAGTACTTC; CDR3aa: CASSRGGIAGDSEQYF
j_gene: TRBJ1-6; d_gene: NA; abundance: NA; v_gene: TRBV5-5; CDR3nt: TGTGCCAGCAGCTTGGAAGGCGGCATGGGGAATTCACCCCTCCACTTT; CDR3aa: CASSLEGGMGNSPLHF
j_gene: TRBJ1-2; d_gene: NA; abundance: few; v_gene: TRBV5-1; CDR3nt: TGCGCCAGCAGGCTAGGAACGGGGGGCGATGGCTACACCTTC; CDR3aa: CASRLGTGGDGYTF